The 20 T cell receptor beta chains listed next were all sequenced from one sample in a study of blood T cell repertoires in COVID-19. Profiling relied on immunoSEQ multiplex PCR, and the TCRdb table lists in-frame clones only, not all of them. The sample lists around 110,000 clones; over 80% were seen once. Sequencing used peripheral blood. The receptors were sampled from a woman aged 70 to 79 with acute or convalescent COVID-19.

This chain uses TRBV2 with TRBJ1-4; TRBD1 aligns across 8 bases. CDR3 size: 13 residues. V trimming: 8 bases; J trimming: 6 bases; junction bases outside the gene matches: 5. CDR1 and CDR2 from the germline V gene are SNHLY and FYNNEI. This CDR3 reads CASLGQGDEKLFF. CDR3 coding DNA: TGTGCCAGCCTTGGACAGGGCGATGAAAAACTGTTTTTT.

The chain has TRBV29-1 and TRBJ2-1; 8 positions match TRBD2. The CDR3 runs 17 residues. Germline V lookup: CDR1 SQVTM, CDR2 ANQGSEA. With V trimmed by 3 bases and J by 0 bases, 10 bases remained unmatched. The CDR3 here is CSVEGTSGLSSYNEQFF. For the CDR3, the DNA is TGCAGCGTTGAGGGTACTAGCGGTTTAAGCTCCTACAATGAGCAGTTCTTC.

The CDR3 sequence is CASSSTRLATGEQFF. CDR3 DNA sequence: TGTGCCAGCAGTTCCACCAGACTAGCGACGGGTGAGCAGTTCTTC. V is TRBV28 and J is TRBJ2-1, with 8 bases identical to TRBD2. V lost 4 bases to trimming and J lost 9 bases; unmatched junction nucleotides: 11. The CDR3 has 15 amino acids. CDR1 is MDHEN, CDR2 SYDVKM, per germline. Full variable domain (outside the CDR3, taken from reference TRBV28 and TRBJ2-1): DVKVTQSSRYLVKRTGEKVFLECVQDMDHENMFWYRQDPGLGLRLIYFSYDVKMKEKGDIPEGYSVSREKKERFSLILESASTNQTSMYLCASSSTRLATGEQFFGPGTRLTVL.

The gene calls are TRBV7-9 and TRBJ2-7; TRBD2 matches 12 bases. The germline V gene has CDR1 SEHNR and CDR2 FQNEAQ (reference sequence). The V and J ends lost 5 bases and 4 bases, in that order; junction bases with no gene match: 6. The CDR3 runs 15 residues. The CDR3 sequence is CASSLTSGRTYEQYF. The CDR3 region has the DNA TGTGCCAGCAGCCTTACTAGCGGGAGGACTTACGAGCAGTACTTC.

J is TRBJ1-6 and V is TRBV1. TRBV1 is deemed a pseudogene. CDR3 length: 14 residues. The CDR3 reads CTSSHRRLRSPLHF. In DNA form, the CDR3 reads TGCACCAGCAGCCATAGGAGGCTACGGTCACCCCTCCACTTT.

V and J are TRBV18 and TRBJ1-5; D might be TRBD1 (5 bases). This CDR3 is built from 17 residues. The V end lost 3 bases, the J end lost 3 bases, and 18 bases lay between the germline ends. Germline CDR1 is KGHSH and CDR2 is LQKENI. CDR3 sequence: CASSPSRADTFNQPQHF. As DNA, the CDR3 is TGTGCCAGCTCACCTTCCCGCGCGGACACATTCAATCAGCCCCAGCATTTT.

The V and J genes are TRBV6-4 and TRBJ1-2; D perhaps matches TRBD1 (5 bases). V dropped 2 bases and J dropped 4 bases, with 8 bases sitting between them. The germline gives CDR1 MRHNA, CDR2 SNTAGT. The CDR3 length is 13 residues. CDR3 sequence (DNA): TGTGCCAGCAGTGACAGGGGTATCTATGGCTACACCTTC. Translating it yields CASSDRGIYGYTF.

This chain uses TRBV7-7 with TRBJ2-1; TRBD2 might be the D (5 bases). The CDR3 runs to 13 residues. The V gene's germline CDR1 is SSHAT and CDR2 FNYEAQ (reference sequence). Trimming left V 5 bases short and J 9 bases short, with 14 bases between. As DNA, the CDR3 is TGTGCCAGCAGCGCCAGACTACTCACTGAGCAGTTCTTC. It is translated as CASSARLLTEQFF. The full variable domain, completed using reference TRBV7-7 and TRBJ2-1, is GAGVSQSPRYKVTKRGQDVTLRCDPISSHATLYWYQQALGQGPEFLTYFNYEAQPDKSGLPSDRFSAERPEGSISTLTIQRTEQRDSAMYRCASSARLLTEQFFGPGTRLTVL.

The rearrangement joins TRBV5-4 to TRBJ2-1, with 14 positions matching TRBD2. V dropped 4 bases and J dropped 8; count of bases not matched to a gene: 8. This CDR3 region has 16 residues. Germline V lookup: CDR1 SGHNT, CDR2 YYREEE (reference sequence). Here the CDR3 reads CASSPGTSGRRDEQFF. CDR3 DNA: TGTGCCAGCAGCCCCGGGACTAGCGGGAGAAGGGATGAGCAGTTCTTC.

CDR3 region: CASALWQSYNEQFF. DNA for the CDR3: TGTGCCAGCGCCCTCTGGCAAAGCTACAATGAGCAGTTCTTC. This chain connects TRBV3-1 (or the pseudogene TRBV3-2) to TRBJ2-1; D gene unclear. With 8 bases removed from V and 3 bases from J, the gap between germline ends came to 14 bases. The CDR3 is 14 amino acids. CDR1 is LGHDT, CDR2 YNNKEL, per germline (reference sequence).

The chain employs TRBV5-6 and TRBJ2-3; 9 bases agree with TRBD1. This CDR3 comprises 14 residues. Germline CDR1 reads SGHDT; CDR2 reads YYEEEE. The junction had 4 bases not matched to a gene; V was cut back by 3 bases and J by 5 bases. CDR3 protein: CASSSDRGGDTQYF. As DNA, the CDR3 is TGTGCCAGCAGCTCGGACAGGGGAGGAGATACGCAGTATTTT.

V and J are TRBV20-1 and TRBJ1-2; D is unclear. The CDR3 consists of 13 residues. Deletions cut 5 bases from V and 1 base from J, with 11 bases between. Germline-derived CDR1 and CDR2 are DFQATT and SNEGSKA (reference sequence). The CDR3 loop reads CSARDEYNYGYTF. Here the CDR3 DNA reads TGCAGTGCTCGTGACGAGTATAACTATGGCTACACCTTC.

This clone has a handful of counts. The chain joins TRBV9 to TRBJ2-1; 11 bases are a match to TRBD1. V shed 3 bases, J shed 7 bases, and the junction held 9 bases outside the gene matches. CDR3 length: 16 amino acids. Germline CDR1 and CDR2: SGDLS and YYNGEE. The CDR3 coding sequence is TGTGCCAGCAGCGCCACCGGGACAGGGGGTGTTAATGAGCAGTTCTTC. It yields the protein CASSATGTGGVNEQFF.

The gene calls are TRBV3-1 (or the pseudogene TRBV3-2) and TRBJ1-2, with 7 nucleotides matching TRBD1. Germline V gene sequence: CDR1 LGHDT, CDR2 YNNKEL (reference sequence). The junction had 7 bases not matched to a gene; V was cut back by 1 base and J by 8 bases. This CDR3 contains 14 residues. CDR3 sequence (DNA): TGTGCCAGCAGCCAAGTGATAACAGGGGACGGCTACACCTTC. Its protein is CASSQVITGDGYTF.

This chain connects TRBV20-1 to TRBJ2-7; D possibly corresponds to TRBD1 (5 bases). V was trimmed by 4 bases and J by 5 bases, leaving 9 bases between them. Germline lookup yields CDR1 DFQATT and CDR2 SNEGSKA (reference sequence). CDR3 size: 11 residues. CDR3 in amino acids: CSATQGNEQYF. The CDR3 bases are TGCAGTGCTACCCAGGGCAACGAGCAGTACTTC.

V usage is TRBV14 and J usage is TRBJ1-1; TRBD1 matches 7 bases. J was trimmed by 7 bases and V by 0 bases; bases with no gene match: 5. CDR1 is SGHDN and CDR2 is FVKESK in the germline V gene. CDR3 length: 14 residues. The CDR3 DNA is TGTGCCAGCAGCCAAGAAGGACAGGCGCATGAAGCTTTCTTT. Protein sequence: CASSQEGQAHEAFF.

This chain joins TRBV28 and TRBJ2-5, with 9 bases identical to TRBD1. Per the germline V gene, CDR1 is MDHEN and CDR2 is SYDVKM. V shed 4 bases and J 4 bases; nucleotides not matched to a gene: 7. This CDR3 has 15 amino acids. As DNA, the CDR3 is TGTGCCAGCAGTTCCCGGGACAGGGTAGGAGAGACCCAGTACTTC. This gives the protein CASSSRDRVGETQYF.

V is TRBV7-2 and J is TRBJ1-1, with TRBD1 identical over 8 bases. Germline loops: CDR1 SGHTA, CDR2 FQGNSA. This CDR3 spans 15 amino acids. The trim removed 3 bases at V and 7 bases at J, leaving 10 bases unmatched. CDR3 region: CASSLTGQGPSEAFF. CDR3 in DNA: TGTGCCAGCAGCTTGACTGGACAGGGACCAAGTGAAGCTTTCTTT.

The chain recombines TRBV18 with TRBJ2-2; possibly TRBD2 for D (6 bases). Trimming took off 1 base at V and 2 bases at J, with 8 bases between the two ends. CDR1 is KGHSH and CDR2 is LQKENI in the germline V gene. CDR3 length: 15 amino acids. CDR3 in DNA: TGTGCCAGCTCACCACGGGACTTAAACACCGGGGAGCTGTTTTTT. Protein product: CASSPRDLNTGELFF.

V and J are TRBV5-1 and TRBJ1-4; D is unresolved. Trimming shortened V by 4 bases and J by 0 bases, and 10 bases separated the two germline ends. Germline CDR1 and CDR2: SGHRS and YFSETQ. The CDR3 is 15 amino acids. The CDR3 nucleotides read TGCGCCAGCAGCGAACACGGGGCAACTAATGAAAAACTGTTTTTT. It yields the protein CASSEHGATNEKLFF.